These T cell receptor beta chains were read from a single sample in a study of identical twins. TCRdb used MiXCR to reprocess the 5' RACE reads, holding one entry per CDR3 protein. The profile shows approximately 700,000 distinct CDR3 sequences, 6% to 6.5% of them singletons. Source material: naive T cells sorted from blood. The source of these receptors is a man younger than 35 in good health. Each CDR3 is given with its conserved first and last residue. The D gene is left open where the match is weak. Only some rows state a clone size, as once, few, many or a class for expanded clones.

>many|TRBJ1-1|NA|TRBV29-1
TGCAGCGTTGAAAGGGTAAGGGGAACCACTGAAGCTTTCTTT
CSVERVRGTTEAFF
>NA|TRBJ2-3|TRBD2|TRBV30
TGTGCCTGGAGTGTTGGGAGGGGTAGCACAGATACGCAGTATTTT
CAWSVGRGSTDTQYF
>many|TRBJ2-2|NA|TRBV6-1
TGTGCCAGCATCGCGGCGAGCGTCGCCGGGGAGCTGTTTTTT
CASIAASVAGELFF
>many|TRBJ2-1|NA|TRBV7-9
TGTGCCAGCAGCGAAACCCAGGGCCCTTCGTTCTTC
CASSETQGPSFF
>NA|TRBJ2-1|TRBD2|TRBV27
TGTGCCAGCAGACCCGGGACTAGCGGGAGCTCGCAGTTCTTC
CASRPGTSGSSQFF
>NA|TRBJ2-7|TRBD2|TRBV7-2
TGTGCCAGCAGCATTAGCGGGGCCCACTACGAGCAGTACTTC
CASSISGAHYEQYF
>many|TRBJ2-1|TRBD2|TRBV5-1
TGCGCCAGCAGCGCTGGACTAGCGGGTAACAATGAGCAGTTCTTC
CASSAGLAGNNEQFF
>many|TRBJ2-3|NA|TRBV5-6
TGTGCCAGCAGCCCCCTTCGGGACACAAGCACAGATACGCAGTATTTT
CASSPLRDTSTDTQYF
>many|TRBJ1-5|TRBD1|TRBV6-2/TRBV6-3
TGTGCCAGCAGCCAGACAGGGGCTACATCCCGCGACGATCAGCCCCAGCATTTT
CASSQTGATSRDDQPQHF
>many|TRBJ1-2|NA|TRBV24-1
TGTGCCACCAGTGCCATGACAGGAACTAACTATGGCTACACCTTC
CATSAMTGTNYGYTF
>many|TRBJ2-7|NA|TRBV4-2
TGTGCCAGCAGCCCTGAAGCCGGGTCCTACGAGCAGTACTTC
CASSPEAGSYEQYF
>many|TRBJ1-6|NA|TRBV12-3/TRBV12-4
TGTGCCAGCACCGTAGGGTCCTATAATTCACCCCTCCACTTT
CASTVGSYNSPLHF
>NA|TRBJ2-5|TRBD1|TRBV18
TGTGCCAGCTCACCGTACAGGGGGCTGGAGGAGACCCAGTACTTC
CASSPYRGLEETQYF
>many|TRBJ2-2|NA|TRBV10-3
TGTGCCATCAGTGAGTCGGCGAACACCGGGGAGCTGTTTTTT
CAISESANTGELFF
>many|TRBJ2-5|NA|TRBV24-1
TGTGCCACCAGTGATCCCTCCGGGCCCGCGGAGACCCAGTACTTC
CATSDPSGPAETQYF
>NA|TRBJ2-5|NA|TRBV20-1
TGCAGTGCTAAAGTGGTCGGGGAGACCCAGTACTTC
CSAKVVGETQYF
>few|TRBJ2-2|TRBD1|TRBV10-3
TGTGCCATCAGTGACAGGGGGCGGCAATTGAACACCGGGGAGCTGTTTTTT
CAISDRGRQLNTGELFF
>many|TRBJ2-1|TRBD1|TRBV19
TGTGCCAGTAGCAGGAAGACAGGGATGGGATACAATGAGCAGTTCTTC
CASSRKTGMGYNEQFF
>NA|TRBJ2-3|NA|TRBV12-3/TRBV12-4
TGTGCCACCGTCTCCCGGGACGGCACAGATACGCAGTATTTT
CATVSRDGTDTQYF
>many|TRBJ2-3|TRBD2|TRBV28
TGTGCCAGCAGTGCGGACACGGGAGGCAGAACAGATACGCAGTATTTT
CASSADTGGRTDTQYF
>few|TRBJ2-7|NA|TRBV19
TGTGCCAGTAGTATACGGCCAGGCGGATACGAGCAGTACTTC
CASSIRPGGYEQYF
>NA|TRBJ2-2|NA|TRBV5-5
TGTGCCAGCAGCTTTCGGCAGGCGGTGAACACCGGGGAGCTGTTTTTT
CASSFRQAVNTGELFF
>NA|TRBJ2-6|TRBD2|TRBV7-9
TGTGCCAGCAGCTCGACTAGCGGGAGATCTGGGGCCAACGTCCTGACTTTC
CASSSTSGRSGANVLTF
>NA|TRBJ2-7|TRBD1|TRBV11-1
TGTGCCAGCAGCAAAGTTTCTCCACCGGGACAGGGATCCTACGAGCAGTACTTC
CASSKVSPPGQGSYEQYF
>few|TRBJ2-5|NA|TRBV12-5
TGTGCTAGTGGCTTGGACAGAAACCTCCAAGAGACCCAGTACTTC
CASGLDRNLQETQYF
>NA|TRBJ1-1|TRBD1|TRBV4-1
TGCGCCAGCAGCCAAGGGTCAGGGGGCGTGAACACTGAAGCTTTCTTT
CASSQGSGGVNTEAFF
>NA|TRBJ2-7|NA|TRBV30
TGTGCCTGGACCCGTGGGGGCTACGAGCAGTACTTC
CAWTRGGYEQYF
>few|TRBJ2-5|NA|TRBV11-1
TGTGCCAGCAGCATGGAGCAGACCCAGTACTTC
CASSMEQTQYF
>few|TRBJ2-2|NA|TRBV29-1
TGCAGCGCTTTGACAGGAGCGGACACCGGGGAGCTGTTTTTT
CSALTGADTGELFF
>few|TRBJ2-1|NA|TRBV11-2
TGTGCCAGCAGCCCTGGACAGAACTCCTACAATGAGCAGTTCTTC
CASSPGQNSYNEQFF
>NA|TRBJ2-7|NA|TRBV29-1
TGCAGCGTTGAAACGCTGGGCAGGGCGGACGAGCAGTACTTC
CSVETLGRADEQYF
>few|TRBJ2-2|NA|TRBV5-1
TGCGCCAGCAGCTTGGTGGGGGGCCAGACCGGGGAGCTGTTTTTT
CASSLVGGQTGELFF
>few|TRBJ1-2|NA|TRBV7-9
TGTGCCAGCAGCTATGACGGGGGCTATGGCTACACCTTC
CASSYDGGYGYTF
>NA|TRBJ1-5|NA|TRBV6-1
TGTGCCAGCAGTGAAGCGGGGGGATTCAATCAGCCCCAGCATTTT
CASSEAGGFNQPQHF
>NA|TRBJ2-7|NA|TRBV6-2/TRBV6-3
TGTGCCAGCAGTTACTCGCTTCGGCGAACTACAAACGGAGAGCAGTACTTC
CASSYSLRRTTNGEQYF
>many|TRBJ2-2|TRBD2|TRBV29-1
TGCAGCGTTGAAGATGGGGTCGGGGGGGCTCTTAACACCGGGGAGCTGTTTTTT
CSVEDGVGGALNTGELFF
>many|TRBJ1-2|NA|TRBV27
TGTGCCAGCACCCCAAGAGGTCAGGGCTATGGCTACACCTTC
CASTPRGQGYGYTF